These 14 T cell receptor beta chains originate from one sample sequenced in a study of OX40 agonist ivuxolimab in advanced cancers. The assay was immunoSEQ multiplex PCR, and TCRdb's table has in-frame clones only and misses some. The table lists 60,000 to 70,000 clones, about nine tenths of them singletons. The starting material was CD4+ or CD8+ T cells sorted from blood, obtained in a trial of the OX40 agonist ivuxolimab. The receptors derive from an adult with an advanced solid tumor such as melanoma, head and neck, liver or kidney cancer.

In its sample, this clone was seen once. V and J are TRBV12-5 and TRBJ2-7; D gene unclear. This CDR3 has 11 amino acids. V gave up 4 bases and J gave up 7 bases, with 8 bases separating them. Germline CDR1 reads LGHNT; CDR2 reads FRNRAP. CDR3 in DNA: TGTGCTAGTGGTTCCTACACTGAGCAGTACTTC. Translating gives CASGSYTEQYF.

V is TRBV7-9 and J is TRBJ2-5, with 7 bases matching TRBD1. The J call is uncertain, as TRBJ2-7 better fits the DNA end. Germline V gene sequence: CDR1 SEHNR, CDR2 FQNEAQ (reference sequence). The CDR3 sequence is 14 residues long. CDR3 in amino acids: CASSIWTGKNEQYF. In DNA form, the CDR3 reads TGTGCCAGCAGCATCTGGACAGGTAAAAACGAGCAGTACTTC.

V and J are TRBV12-5 and TRBJ1-5; D unresolved. Germline-derived CDR1 and CDR2 are LGHNT and FRNRAP. V was cut by 6 bases and J by 9 bases, with 9 bases left in between. The CDR3 has 11 amino acids. The CDR3 sequence: CASGRQLPQHF. In DNA form, the CDR3 reads TGTGCTAGTGGGAGGCAGCTGCCCCAGCATTTT.

The chain links TRBV7-8 to TRBJ1-3, with TRBD1 matching 8 bases. CDR1 and CDR2 (germline): SGHVS, FQNEAQ. Trimming removed 4 bases from V and 2 bases from J; junction bases left unmatched: 10. The CDR3 consists of 17 residues. The CDR3 DNA is TGTGCCAGCAGCTCCGACAGGGGCCCTACCACTGGAAACACCATATATTTT. This translates into CASSSDRGPTTGNTIYF. The full variable domain, with the rest looked up from reference TRBV7-8 and TRBJ1-3, is GAGVSQSPRYKVAKRGQDVALRCDPISGHVSLFWYQQALGQGPEFLTYFQNEAQLDKSGLPSDRFFAERPEGSVSTLKIQRTQQEDSAVYLCASSSDRGPTTGNTIYFGEGSWLTVV.

The J gene is TRBJ2-1, the V gene TRBV10-3, with 12 positions matching TRBD1. This CDR3 is 13 amino acids long. The germline V gene has CDR1 ENHRY and CDR2 SYGVKD. V was pared by 8 bases and J by 6 bases, with 2 bases of the junction left unmatched. The DNA of the CDR3 is TGTGCCATCCAGGGACAGGGGGCCAATGAGCAGTTCTTC. Translation: CAIQGQGANEQFF.

This clone was counted a few times. The chain employs TRBV25-1 and TRBJ2-7; D possibly corresponds to TRBD2 (5 bases). Trimming left V 5 bases short and J 0 bases short, with 14 bases between. CDR3 size: 15 residues. Germline CDR1 is MGHDK and CDR2 is SYGVNS. Here the CDR3 DNA reads TGTGCCAGCAGTTTCCGGGGTACGGGCTCCTACGAGCAGTACTTC. Translating it yields CASSFRGTGSYEQYF.

The rearrangement joins TRBV5-1 to TRBJ2-1; the match to TRBD1 covers 9 bases. The CDR3 covers 16 residues. With 4 bases clipped from V and 10 bases from J, the junction kept 15 bases outside the gene matches. Germline V gene sequence: CDR1 SGHRS, CDR2 YFSETQ. The CDR3 spells CASSEQGAPASGEQFF. In DNA form, the CDR3 reads TGCGCCAGCAGCGAACAGGGGGCGCCGGCTAGCGGAGAGCAGTTCTTC.

The chain recombines TRBV30 with TRBJ2-5; 11 positions match TRBD2. With 1 base clipped from V and 2 bases from J, the junction kept 6 bases outside the gene matches. The germline CDR1 and CDR2 sequences are GTSNPN and SVGIG (reference sequence). The CDR3 spans 16 residues. The CDR3 region has the DNA TGTGCCTGGAGTGCGCTAGCGGGAGGCAGGCAAGAGACCCAGTACTTC. Translating gives CAWSALAGGRQETQYF. Full variable domain (missing parts from reference TRBV30 and TRBJ2-5): SQTIHQWPATLVQPVGSPLSLECTVEGTSNPNLYWYRQAAGRGLQLLFYSVGIGQISSEVPQNLSASRPQDRQFILSSKKLLLSDSGFYLCAWSALAGGRQETQYFGPGTRLLVL.

The rearrangement joins TRBV18 to TRBJ2-6; D remains ambiguous. Germline V gene data show CDR1 as KGHSH and CDR2 as LQKENI. V was pared by 0 bases and J by 2 bases, with 8 bases between. The length of the CDR3 is 16 residues. The CDR3 DNA reads as TGTGCCAGCTCACCACCGGGCTCTGCTGGGGCCAACGTCCTGACTTTC. Protein sequence: CASSPPGSAGANVLTF.

The rearrangement uses TRBV19 and TRBJ1-6; D might be TRBD1 (6 bases). Germline V gene data show CDR1 as LNHDA and CDR2 as SQIVND (reference sequence). V was pared by 6 bases and J by 7 bases, with 13 bases between. The CDR3 is made up of 14 amino acids. CDR3: CASSATGFNSPLHF. The DNA for the CDR3 is TGTGCCAGTAGCGCCACAGGGTTCAATTCACCCCTCCACTTT.

This clone was picked up a small number of times. The J gene is TRBJ1-1, the V gene TRBV19, with D maybe TRBD1 (5 bases). V dropped 4 bases and J dropped 5 bases, with 20 bases sitting between them. The germline V gene encodes CDR1 LNHDA and CDR2 SQIVND (reference sequence). The CDR3 length is 16 residues. The CDR3 region is CASSRGRVSQPTEAFF. CDR3 DNA: TGTGCCAGTAGTAGGGGACGGGTATCTCAGCCGACTGAAGCTTTCTTT. Together with reference TRBV19 and TRBJ1-1, the CDR3 gives the full variable domain: DGGITQSPKYLFRKEGQNVTLSCEQNLNHDAMYWYRQDPGQGLRLIYYSQIVNDFQKGDIAEGYSVSREKKESFPLTVTSAQKNPTAFYLCASSRGRVSQPTEAFFGQGTRLTVV.

The V and J genes are TRBV15 and TRBJ2-5; tentative D call: TRBD2 (6 bases). CDR1 and CDR2 from the germline V gene are LNHNV and YYDKDF (reference sequence). V lost 8 bases, J lost 3 bases, and 13 bases lay in between. This CDR3 has 13 amino acids. Here the CDR3 reads CATDAGLKETQYF. The CDR3 DNA reads as TGTGCCACCGACGCGGGGCTAAAAGAGACCCAGTACTTC. Complete variable domain (other parts from reference TRBV15 and TRBJ2-5): DAMVIQNPRYQVTQFGKPVTLSCSQTLNHNVMYWYQQKSSQAPKLLFHYYDKDFNNEADTPDNFQSRRPNTSFCFLDIRSPGLGDTAMYLCATDAGLKETQYFGPGTRLLVL.

V gene TRBV6-5 combines with J gene TRBJ1-1; TRBD1 agrees at 9 bases. Germline-derived CDR1 and CDR2 are MNHEY and SVGAGI. The CDR3 consists of 14 residues. V lost 6 bases, J lost 2 bases, and 4 bases stayed unmatched. The CDR3 sequence is CASRVTGGNTEAFF. The CDR3 coding sequence is TGTGCCAGCAGGGTGACAGGGGGAAACACTGAAGCTTTCTTT.

This rearrangement joins TRBV10-3 to TRBJ2-2, with 14 bases lining up with TRBD2. The CDR3 is made up of 19 amino acids. V gave up 4 bases and J gave up 3 bases; unmatched junction bases: 10. Germline-derived CDR1 and CDR2 are ENHRY and SYGVKD. The CDR3 sequence: CAISGLAGGANGDTGELFF. The DNA for the CDR3 is TGTGCCATCAGTGGACTAGCGGGAGGGGCCAACGGGGACACCGGGGAGCTGTTTTTT.